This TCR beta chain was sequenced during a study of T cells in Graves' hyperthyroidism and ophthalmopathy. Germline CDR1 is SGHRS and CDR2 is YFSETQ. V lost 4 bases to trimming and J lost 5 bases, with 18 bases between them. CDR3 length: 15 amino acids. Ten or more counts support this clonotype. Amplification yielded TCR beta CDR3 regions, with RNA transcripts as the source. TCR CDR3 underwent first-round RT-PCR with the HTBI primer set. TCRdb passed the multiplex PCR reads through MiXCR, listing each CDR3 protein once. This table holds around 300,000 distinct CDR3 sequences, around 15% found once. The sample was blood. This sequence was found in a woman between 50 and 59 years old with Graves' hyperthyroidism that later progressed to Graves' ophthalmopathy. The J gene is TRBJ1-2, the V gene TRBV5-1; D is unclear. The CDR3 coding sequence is TGCGCCAGCAGCGGGCGTCCGGAAGGAGGATATGGCTACACCTTC. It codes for CASSGRPEGGYGYTF.